These 20 T cell receptor beta chains originate from one sample sequenced in a study of metastatic and nonmetastatic thyroid tumors. Thyroid surgery took place with no prior treatment in any patient. TCRdb re-called clones via MiXCR from the PCR reads. The sample has about 92,000 clones, about 16% seen once; the top ten hold about 3.6%. Sequencing used blood. These receptors were obtained from a female donor with papillary thyroid cancer or a benign thyroid nodule (not recorded which). Some clones in this sample may be carry-over from other donors' samples.

This clone was seen many times. J is TRBJ1-1 and V is TRBV29-1; D may be TRBD1 (5 bases). Germline V gene sequence: CDR1 SQVTM, CDR2 ANQGSEA. V was pared by 4 bases and J by 6 bases, with 18 bases between. The CDR3 consists of 14 residues. This chain's CDR3 is CSVGGSGGLSEAFF. The CDR3, as DNA: TGCAGCGTTGGGGGGTCGGGGGGATTGTCTGAAGCTTTCTTT.

Of note for this clone: A much larger clone lies one base from this, so it may be a read error. The rearrangement uses TRBV20-1 and TRBJ2-7; D remains unclear. V dropped 2 bases and J dropped 3 bases, with 17 bases sitting between them. This CDR3 has 15 residues. Germline V CDR1 and CDR2: DFQATT, SNEGSKA (reference sequence). The CDR3 loop is CSARPRRSPIYEQYF. CDR3 bases: TGCAGTGCTAGACCCAGACGGTCACCCATCTACGAGCAGTACTTC.

The CDR3 loop is CASSSVGGTTGPQHF. The CDR3 DNA reads TGTGCCAGCAGCTCAGTAGGGGGCACAACGGGTCCCCAGCATTTT. The chain recombines TRBV7-2 with TRBJ1-5; 7 positions agree with TRBD1. J gave up 10 bases and V 4 bases, and 13 bases lay outside the gene matches. This CDR3 comprises 15 residues. CDR1 and CDR2 from the germline V gene are SGHTA and FQGNSA. The variable domain in full, with the rest retrieved from reference TRBV7-2 and TRBJ1-5, is GAGVSQSPSNKVTEKGKDVELRCDPISGHTALYWYRQSLGQGLEFLIYFQGNSAPDKSGLPSDRFSAERTGGSVSTLTIQRTQQEDSAVYLCASSSVGGTTGPQHFGDGTRLSIL.

At least ten counts were recorded for this clone. J is TRBJ2-2 and V is TRBV28; D gene uncertain. CDR1 and CDR2 from the germline V gene are MDHEN and SYDVKM. The ends were cut back, 2 bases at V and 6 bases at J, with 10 bases in the middle. This CDR3 is 14 amino acids long. CDR3 nucleotides: TGTGCCAGCAGTTTAAGTGGTGGCTCCGGGGAGCTGTTTTTT. This sequence encodes CASSLSGGSGELFF.

This clone was seen repeatedly, ten times or more. The chain carries TRBV11-1 and TRBJ1-2, with D tentatively TRBD1 (6 bases). Germline CDR1 is SGHAT and CDR2 is FQDESV (reference sequence). V was clipped by 5 bases and J by 13 bases, with 14 bases between them. This CDR3 region has 11 residues. CDR3: CASSLTGQVTF. Written as DNA, the CDR3 is TGTGCCAGCAGCCTGACAGGTCAGGTCACCTTC.

This clone was observed at least ten times. This chain connects TRBV19 to TRBJ2-2; D unclear. From germline, CDR1 is LNHDA and CDR2 SQIVND (reference sequence). The CDR3 loop spans 13 amino acids. Trimming shortened V by 0 bases and J by 5 bases, and 4 bases separated the two germline ends. The DNA of the CDR3 is TGTGCCAGTAGTATAGAGGGGACCGGGGAGCTGTTTTTT. Protein product: CASSIEGTGELFF.

This clone came up many times. The rearrangement links TRBV6-2 or TRBV6-3 to TRBJ1-2; possible D gene TRBD1, 6 bases. The CDR3 spans 12 residues. Germline V lookup: CDR1 MNHEY, CDR2 SVGEGT. V lost 5 bases and J lost 6, with 10 bases in between. CDR3 amino acids: CASSIWTDGYTF. In DNA, the CDR3 is TGTGCCAGCAGTATCTGGACAGATGGCTACACCTTC.

This clone was detected many times. The chain employs TRBV12-3 or TRBV12-4 and TRBJ1-2, with 12 nucleotides matching TRBD1. The CDR3 has 15 residues. Unmatched junction bases numbered 3, after V lost 3 bases and J lost 4 bases. The CDR3 sequence is CASSFWDRGLYGYTF. The CDR3 DNA follows: TGTGCCAGCAGTTTTTGGGACAGGGGGCTCTATGGCTACACCTTC.

With respect to this clone: A much bigger clone sits one base away, suggesting this may be a read error. This specimen includes other DNA sequences encoding the same CDR3. J is TRBJ1-2 and V is TRBV29-1, with a possible D match to TRBD1 (5 bases). The CDR3 is made up of 13 amino acids. The V gene's germline CDR1 is SQVTM and CDR2 ANQGSEA. Between the trimmed V and J ends, which lost 4 bases and 6 bases, there was a span of 15 bases. The CDR3 loop is CSVGYQGADGYTF. DNA for the CDR3: TGCAGCGTTGGATACCAGGGAGCTGATGGCTACACCTTC.

This clone was observed at least ten times. This sequence joins TRBV19 and TRBJ2-5; D possibly corresponds to TRBD1 (8 bases). Germline V gene lookup returns CDR1 LNHDA and CDR2 SQIVND (reference sequence). V lost 5 bases and J lost 1, with 14 bases in between. The CDR3 sequence is 15 residues long. The CDR3 reads CASSGGDRPQETQYF. The CDR3 DNA reads as TGTGCCAGTAGTGGGGGGGACAGGCCCCAAGAGACCCAGTACTTC.

There are many counts of this clone. This chain uses TRBV20-1 with TRBJ1-1; no firm D call. This CDR3 comprises 15 residues. Trimming took off 3 bases at V and 0 bases at J, with 14 bases between the two ends. Germline loops: CDR1 DFQATT, CDR2 SNEGSKA (reference sequence). The CDR3, as DNA: TGCAGTGCTAGTCTCGGGGATATCATGAACACTGAAGCTTTCTTT. Residues: CSASLGDIMNTEAFF.

The chain couples TRBV5-4 to TRBJ2-1; D remains unclear. There are 15 residues in the CDR3. The germline CDR1 and CDR2 sequences are SGHNT and YYREEE (reference sequence). V lost 0 bases and J lost 6, with 13 bases in between. The CDR3 here is CASSLGAGLSNEQFF. The CDR3 DNA sequence: TGTGCCAGCAGCTTGGGGGCAGGCTTGAGCAATGAGCAGTTCTTC. The full variable domain, completed using reference TRBV5-4 and TRBJ2-1, is ETGVTQSPTHLIKTRGQQVTLRCSSQSGHNTVSWYQQALGQGPQFIFQYYREEENGRGNFPPRFSGLQFPNYSSELNVNALELDDSALYLCASSLGAGLSNEQFFGPGTRLTVL.

This clone appeared many times. The same CDR3 is also encoded by other DNA sequences in this sample. The chain uses TRBV28 and TRBJ2-7; 13 bases are a match to TRBD2. Germline CDR1 MDHEN, CDR2 SYDVKM. The CDR3 runs 16 residues. Trimming removed 6 bases from V and 2 bases from J; junction bases left unmatched: 7. The CDR3 region is CASSHHGLAGAYEQYF. CDR3 coding DNA: TGTGCCAGCAGCCACCACGGACTAGCGGGGGCCTACGAGCAGTACTTC.

As for this clone: A read error may be the cause here, since a much bigger clone is one base away. The V call is TRBV5-1, the J call TRBJ2-3, with D hard to call. The CDR3 length is 13 residues. Germline CDR1 reads SGHRS; CDR2 reads YFSETQ. Trimming stripped 6 bases from V and 0 bases from J, with 8 bases between. The CDR3 loop is CASMGGSTDTQYF. For the CDR3, the DNA is TGCGCCAGCATGGGCGGTAGCACAGATACGCAGTATTTT. Full variable domain (remainder filled in from reference TRBV5-1 and TRBJ2-3): KAGVTQTPRYLIKTRGQQVTLSCSPISGHRSVSWYQQTPGQGLQFLFEYFSETQRNKGNFPGRFSGRQFSNSRSEMNVSTLELGDSALYLCASMGGSTDTQYFGPGTRLTVL.

This clone turned up a few times. The junction does not match germline at one end; this may be a read error. The J gene is TRBJ2-2, the V gene TRBV19; D call uncertain. The germline gives CDR1 LNHDA, CDR2 SQIVND (reference sequence). The CDR3 loop spans 13 amino acids. The CDR3 DNA reads TGTTCCAGTCCTGACACGGGTTCCGGGGAGCTGTTTTTT. It is translated as CSSPDTGSGELFF.

On this clone: This may arise from a read error, as a much more abundant clone is one base away. The V and J genes are TRBV7-9 and TRBJ2-5; 7 nucleotides agree with TRBD2. The CDR3 sequence is 15 residues long. The germline V gene encodes CDR1 SEHNR and CDR2 FQNEAQ (reference sequence). Trimming took 2 bases from V and 7 from J; bases not matched to a gene: 10. CDR3 in DNA: TGTGCCAGCAGCTTAAGCGGGACTATAGGAGGGACCCAGTACTTC. It yields the protein CASSLSGTIGGTQYF. Supplemented by reference TRBV7-9 and TRBJ2-5, the full variable domain reads DTGVSQNPRHKITKRGQNVTFRCDPISEHNRLYWYRQTLGQGPEFLTYFQNEAQLEKSRLLSDRFSAERPKGSFSTLEIQRTEQGDSAMYLCASSLSGTIGGTQYFGPGTRLLVL.

A note on this clone: An end of the junction differs from the germline gene, which may be a read error. V and J are TRBV12-3 or TRBV12-4 and TRBJ2-7; D remains ambiguous. The CDR3 runs 14 residues. CDR3 nucleotide sequence: TGTGCCAGCAGTTTGACCAGTCTCCCTTTTGAGCAGCACTTC. It specifies CASSLTSLPFEQHF.

On this clone itself: This same CDR3 is encoded by further DNA sequences in the sample. This chain links TRBV10-3 with TRBJ2-5, with TRBD2 matching over 13 bases. The germline gives CDR1 ENHRY, CDR2 SYGVKD. There are 18 residues in the CDR3. The junction had 10 bases not matched to a gene; V was cut back by 6 bases and J by 0 bases. CDR3 sequence (DNA): TGTGCCATCAGCGGTTCAGTGACTAGCGGGGGGTACCAAGAGACCCAGTACTTC. Translated: CAISGSVTSGGYQETQYF.

This clone was observed at least ten times. The rearrangement links TRBV3-1 to TRBJ2-3; D may correspond to TRBD1 or TRBD2 (5 bases each). Trimming removed 1 base from V and 7 bases from J, with 21 bases in between. The CDR3 extends over 17 amino acids. In germline, CDR1 is LGHDT, CDR2 YNNKEL (reference sequence). The CDR3 here is CASSQGIYGGSGNTQYF. The CDR3 region has the DNA TGTGCCAGCAGCCAAGGAATCTATGGGGGATCGGGAAATACGCAGTATTTT.

There are a few counts of this clone. A read error may explain this, as a much larger clone is one base away. Within the sample, other DNA sequences also encode this same CDR3. The chain uses TRBV7-9 and TRBJ1-1; D gene uncertain. CDR3 length equals 13 residues. CDR1 is SEHNR and CDR2 is FQNEAQ in the germline V gene (reference sequence). The CDR3 region has the DNA TGTGCCAGCAGCCCCTATGACGGTCTTAAAGCCTTCTTT. Amino acid sequence: CASSPYDGLKAFF. The whole variable domain, remainder taken from reference TRBV7-9 and TRBJ1-1, is DTGVSQNPRHKITKRGQNVTFRCDPISEHNRLYWYRQTLGQGPEFLTYFQNEAQLEKSRLLSDRFSAERPKGSFSTLEIQRTEQGDSAMYLCASSPYDGLKAFFGQGTRLTVV.